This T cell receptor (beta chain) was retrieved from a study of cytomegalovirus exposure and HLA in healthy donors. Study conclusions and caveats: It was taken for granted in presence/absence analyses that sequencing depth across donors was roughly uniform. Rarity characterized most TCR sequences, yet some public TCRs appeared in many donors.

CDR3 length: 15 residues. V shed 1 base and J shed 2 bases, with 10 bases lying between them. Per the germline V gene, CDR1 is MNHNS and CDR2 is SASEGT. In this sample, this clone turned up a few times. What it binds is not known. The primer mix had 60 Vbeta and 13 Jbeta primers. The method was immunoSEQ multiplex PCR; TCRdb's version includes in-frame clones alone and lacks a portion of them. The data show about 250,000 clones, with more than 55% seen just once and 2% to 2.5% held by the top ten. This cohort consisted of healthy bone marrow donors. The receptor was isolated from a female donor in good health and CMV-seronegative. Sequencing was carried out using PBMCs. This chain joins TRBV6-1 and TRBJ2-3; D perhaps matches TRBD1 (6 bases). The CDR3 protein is CASSEVDRLTDTQYF. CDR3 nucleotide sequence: TGTGCCAGCAGTGAAGTCGACAGGCTCACAGATACGCAGTATTTT.